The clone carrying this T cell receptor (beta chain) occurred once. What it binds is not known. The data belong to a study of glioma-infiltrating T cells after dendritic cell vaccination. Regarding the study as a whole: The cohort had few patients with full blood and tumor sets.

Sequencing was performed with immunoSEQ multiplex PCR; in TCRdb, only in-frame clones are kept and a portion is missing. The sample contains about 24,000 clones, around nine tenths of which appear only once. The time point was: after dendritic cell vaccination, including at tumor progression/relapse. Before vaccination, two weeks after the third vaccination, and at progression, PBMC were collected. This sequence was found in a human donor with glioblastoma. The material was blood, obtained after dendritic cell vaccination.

CDR3: CASSPPGLSTDTQYF. CDR3 DNA sequence: TGTGCCAGCTCACCACCAGGACTGAGCACAGATACGCAGTATTTT. The chain is built from TRBV18 and TRBJ2-3; a weak D match, TRBD2 (5 bases). This CDR3 spans 15 amino acids. The V end lost 0 bases, the J end lost 0 bases, and 7 bases lay between the germline ends. CDR1 and CDR2 from the germline V gene are KGHSH and LQKENI.